The rows below give T cell receptor beta chains drawn from one sample of a study of blood T cell repertoires in COVID-19. Measured with immunoSEQ multiplex PCR; TCRdb has only the in-frame clones, and not every one. The sample includes some 200,000 clones, around 92% of them seen just once. The sample was PBMCs or T cells enriched from blood (not recorded which). All receptors derive from a woman in her late teens or twenties who had recovered from COVID-19. The CDR3 runs from the conserved cysteine through the conserved F or W. Rows give clone size only sometimes, using once, few, many, or a class for an expanded clone.

TRBJ2-7 | TRBV7-3 | NA | CASSLGSGPTYEQYF
TRBJ1-1 | TRBV18 | NA | CASSAGQGVTEAFF
TRBJ1-6 | TRBV7-9 | NA | CASSLGQGGGHNSPLHF
TRBJ1-2 | TRBV7-8 | NA | CASSLYLEAGYTF
TRBJ2-1 | TRBV2 | once | CASYGLAAPSSYNEQFF
TRBJ2-6 | TRBV18 | NA | CASSQQTSGANVLTF
TRBJ1-5 | TRBV28 | NA | CASSLGQGYSNQPQHF
TRBJ1-1 | TRBV7-2 | NA | CASSLIGVPWEAFF
TRBJ2-7 | TRBV7-9 | NA | CASSSLTGHEQYF
TRBJ1-2 | TRBV6-5 | NA | CASRTAAKGYTF
TRBJ2-7 | TRBV6-5 | NA | CATVPNRELYEQYF
TRBJ2-5 | TRBV5-1 | NA | CASRREIQETQYF
TRBJ2-7 | TRBV11-3 | NA | CASSPGTGDEQYF
TRBJ1-2 | TRBV4-1 | NA | CASSQADRGGGYTF
TRBJ2-7 | TRBV29-1 | NA | CSAPGRGGRNEQYF
TRBJ2-4 | TRBV10-1 | once | CASSEPGQALTPAKNIQYF
TRBJ1-1 | TRBV29-1 | NA | CSVRHRNTEAFF
TRBJ2-7 | TRBV2 | NA | CASSEQTVYEQYF
TRBJ1-2 | TRBV12-3/TRBV12-4 | few | CASSVYMGSGYTF
TRBJ1-2 | TRBV7-9 | NA | CASSSQGPANYGYTF
TRBJ2-7 | TRBV9 | NA | CASSVDPGIGYEQYF
TRBJ1-2 | TRBV24-1 | NA | CATSEADRGHGYTF
TRBJ1-1 | TRBV7-9 | once | CASSLTGAKYTEAFF
TRBJ2-1 | TRBV6-5 | NA | CASRTGLARNEQFF
TRBJ2-6 | TRBV20-1 | NA | CSAIDRGRSGANVLTF
TRBJ1-2 | TRBV15 | NA | CATSGGSGGYTF
TRBJ2-7 | TRBV9 | NA | CASSVDDSSYEQYF
TRBJ2-3 | TRBV24-1 | NA | CATSEGSGGIRTDTQYF
TRBJ1-4 | TRBV5-8 | NA | CASSFRGAGNEKLFF
TRBJ2-5 | TRBV6-2/TRBV6-3 | NA | CASSYWQRKETQYF
TRBJ1-1 | TRBV5-4 | once | CASSPSDTEAFF
TRBJ2-2 | TRBV27 | NA | CASSRYPSNTGELFF
TRBJ1-6 | TRBV27 | NA | CASRPGVYSPLHF
TRBJ1-6 | TRBV19 | NA | CASSPGQGNSPLHF
TRBJ2-3 | TRBV9 | NA | CASSTSSGGTTDTQYF
TRBJ2-7 | TRBV11-1 | NA | CASSLSSGTAFYEQYF
TRBJ1-4 | TRBV28 | NA | CASSRRIGSEKLFF
TRBJ1-1 | TRBV14 | NA | CASSSLRGTEAFF
TRBJ1-5 | TRBV2 | NA | CASKRGAGGQITVPQHF
TRBJ2-1 | TRBV6-5 | NA | CASSYYGEWGFF
TRBJ1-2 | TRBV18 | few | CASSTGEVDGYTF
TRBJ2-2 | TRBV7-6 | once | CASSPPPGTSTNTGELFF
TRBJ2-2 | TRBV28 | NA | CASGIAGGDTGELFF
TRBJ1-3 | TRBV19 | NA | CASSVGQGSGNTIYF
TRBJ1-4 | TRBV4-1 | NA | CASSQERQRLGEKLFF
TRBJ2-2 | TRBV23-1 | NA | CASSQSGDTGELFF
TRBJ1-6 | TRBV2 | NA | CASSANQVVEGSPLHF
TRBJ2-7 | TRBV18 | NA | CASSPASGYEQYF
TRBJ2-5 | TRBV24-1 | once | CATSDLSDYQETQYF
TRBJ1-1 | TRBV5-1 | NA | CASSFHGLMNTEAFF
TRBJ1-2 | TRBV10-1 | NA | CASSDSINYGYTF
TRBJ1-1 | TRBV9 | NA | CASSGQMNTEAFF